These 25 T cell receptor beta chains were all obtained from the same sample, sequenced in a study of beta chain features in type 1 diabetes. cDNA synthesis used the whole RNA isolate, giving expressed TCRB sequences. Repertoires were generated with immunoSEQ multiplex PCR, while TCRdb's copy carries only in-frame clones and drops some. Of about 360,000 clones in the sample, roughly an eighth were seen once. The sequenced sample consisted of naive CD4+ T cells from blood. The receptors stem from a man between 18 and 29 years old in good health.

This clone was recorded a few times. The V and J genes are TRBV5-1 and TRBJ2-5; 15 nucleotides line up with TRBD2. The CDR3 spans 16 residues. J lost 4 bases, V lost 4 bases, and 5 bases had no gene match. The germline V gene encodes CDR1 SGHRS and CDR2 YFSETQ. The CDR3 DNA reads TGCGCCAGCAGCCGGGGACTAGCGGGAGGAATAGAGACCCAGTACTTC. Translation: CASSRGLAGGIETQYF.

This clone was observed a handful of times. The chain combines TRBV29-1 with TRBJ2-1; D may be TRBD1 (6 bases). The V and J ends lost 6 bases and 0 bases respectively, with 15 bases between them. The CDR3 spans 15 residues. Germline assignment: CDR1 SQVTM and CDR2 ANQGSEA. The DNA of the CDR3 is TGCAGCGTGGACAGCCCCTTAAGCTCCTACAATGAGCAGTTCTTC. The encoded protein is CSVDSPLSSYNEQFF.

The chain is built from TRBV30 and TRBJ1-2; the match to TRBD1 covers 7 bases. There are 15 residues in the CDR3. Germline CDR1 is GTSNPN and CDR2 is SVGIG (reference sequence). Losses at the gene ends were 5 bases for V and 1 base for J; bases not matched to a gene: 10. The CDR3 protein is CAWLGLGQSNYGYTF. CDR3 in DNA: TGTGCCTGGCTCGGGTTGGGACAGAGTAACTATGGCTACACCTTC. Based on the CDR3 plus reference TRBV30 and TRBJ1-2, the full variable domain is SQTIHQWPATLVQPVGSPLSLECTVEGTSNPNLYWYRQAAGRGLQLLFYSVGIGQISSEVPQNLSASRPQDRQFILSSKKLLLSDSGFYLCAWLGLGQSNYGYTFGSGTRLTVV.

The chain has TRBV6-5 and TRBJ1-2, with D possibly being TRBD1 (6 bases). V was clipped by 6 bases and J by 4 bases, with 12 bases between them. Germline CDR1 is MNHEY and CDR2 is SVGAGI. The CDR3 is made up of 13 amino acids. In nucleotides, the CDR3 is TGTGCCAGCAGCCGGACAGAAATCTATGGCTACACCTTC. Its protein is CASSRTEIYGYTF.

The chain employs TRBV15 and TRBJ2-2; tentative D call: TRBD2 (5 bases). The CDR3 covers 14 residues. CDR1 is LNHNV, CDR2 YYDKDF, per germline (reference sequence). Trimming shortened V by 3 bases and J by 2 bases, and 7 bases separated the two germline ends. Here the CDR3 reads CATSSRENTGELFF. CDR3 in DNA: TGTGCCACCAGCAGCCGGGAAAACACCGGGGAGCTGTTTTTT.

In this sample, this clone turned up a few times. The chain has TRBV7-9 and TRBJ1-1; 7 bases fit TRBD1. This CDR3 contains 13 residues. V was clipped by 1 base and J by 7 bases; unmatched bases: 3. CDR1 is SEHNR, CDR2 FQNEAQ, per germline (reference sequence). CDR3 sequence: CASSLEGAVEAFF. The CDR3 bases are TGTGCCAGCAGCTTAGAGGGGGCCGTTGAAGCTTTCTTT.

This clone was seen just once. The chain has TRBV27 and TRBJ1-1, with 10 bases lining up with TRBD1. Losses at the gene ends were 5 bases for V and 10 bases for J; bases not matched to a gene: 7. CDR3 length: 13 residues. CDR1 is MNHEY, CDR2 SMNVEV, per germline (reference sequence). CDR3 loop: CASSLRQGALAFF. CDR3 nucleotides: TGTGCCAGCAGTCTTAGACAGGGGGCTTTAGCTTTCTTT.

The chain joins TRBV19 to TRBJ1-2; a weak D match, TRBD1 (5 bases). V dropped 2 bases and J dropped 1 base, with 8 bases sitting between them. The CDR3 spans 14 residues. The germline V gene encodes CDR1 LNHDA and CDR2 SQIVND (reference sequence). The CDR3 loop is CASSIRGSNYGYTF. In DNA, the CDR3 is TGTGCCAGTAGTATAAGGGGAAGTAACTATGGCTACACCTTC.

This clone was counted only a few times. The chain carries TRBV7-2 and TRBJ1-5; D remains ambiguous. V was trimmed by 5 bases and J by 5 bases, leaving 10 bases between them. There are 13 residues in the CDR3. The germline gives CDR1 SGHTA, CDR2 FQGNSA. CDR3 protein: CASSGELYQPQHF. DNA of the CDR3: TGTGCCAGCAGCGGAGAGTTATATCAGCCCCAGCATTTT.

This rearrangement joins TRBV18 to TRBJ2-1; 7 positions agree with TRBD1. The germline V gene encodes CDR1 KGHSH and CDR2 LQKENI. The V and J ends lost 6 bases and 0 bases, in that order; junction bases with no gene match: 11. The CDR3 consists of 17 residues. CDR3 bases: TGTGCCAGCTCGGCCGGGACAGACTATTTCTCCTACAATGAGCAGTTCTTC. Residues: CASSAGTDYFSYNEQFF.

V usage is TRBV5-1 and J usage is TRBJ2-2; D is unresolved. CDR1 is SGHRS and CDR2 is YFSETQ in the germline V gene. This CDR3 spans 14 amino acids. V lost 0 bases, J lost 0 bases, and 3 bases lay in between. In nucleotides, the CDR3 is TGCGCCAGCAGCTTGGGGCCGAACACCGGGGAGCTGTTTTTT. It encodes CASSLGPNTGELFF.

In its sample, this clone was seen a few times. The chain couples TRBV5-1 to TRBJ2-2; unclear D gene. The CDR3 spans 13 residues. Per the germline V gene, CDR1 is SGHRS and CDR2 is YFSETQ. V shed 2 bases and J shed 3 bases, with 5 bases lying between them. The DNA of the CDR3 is TGCGCCAGCAGCTTACTGTACACCGGGGAGCTGTTTTTT. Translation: CASSLLYTGELFF.

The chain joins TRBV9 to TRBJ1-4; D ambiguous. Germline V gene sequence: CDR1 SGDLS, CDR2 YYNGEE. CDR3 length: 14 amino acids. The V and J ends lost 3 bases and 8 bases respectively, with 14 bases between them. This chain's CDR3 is CASSAGVGREKLFF. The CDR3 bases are TGTGCCAGCAGCGCGGGAGTAGGAAGGGAAAAACTGTTTTTT. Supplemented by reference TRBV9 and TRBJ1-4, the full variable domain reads DSGVTQTPKHLITATGQRVTLRCSPRSGDLSVYWYQQSLDQGLQFLIQYYNGEERAKGNILERFSAQQFPDLHSELNLSSLELGDSALYFCASSAGVGREKLFFGSGTQLSVL.

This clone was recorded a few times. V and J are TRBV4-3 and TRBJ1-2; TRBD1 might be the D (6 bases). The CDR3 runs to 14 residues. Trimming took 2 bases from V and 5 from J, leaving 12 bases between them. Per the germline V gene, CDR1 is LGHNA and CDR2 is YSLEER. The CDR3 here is CASSQKNTGYGYTF. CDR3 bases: TGCGCCAGCAGCCAAAAAAATACAGGGTATGGCTACACCTTC.

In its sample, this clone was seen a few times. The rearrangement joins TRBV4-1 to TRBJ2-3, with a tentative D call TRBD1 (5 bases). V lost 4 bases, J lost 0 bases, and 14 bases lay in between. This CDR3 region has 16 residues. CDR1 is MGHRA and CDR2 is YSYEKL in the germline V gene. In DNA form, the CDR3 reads TGCGCCAGCAGCCCGAGATGGGCAGGGAGCACAGATACGCAGTATTTT. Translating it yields CASSPRWAGSTDTQYF.

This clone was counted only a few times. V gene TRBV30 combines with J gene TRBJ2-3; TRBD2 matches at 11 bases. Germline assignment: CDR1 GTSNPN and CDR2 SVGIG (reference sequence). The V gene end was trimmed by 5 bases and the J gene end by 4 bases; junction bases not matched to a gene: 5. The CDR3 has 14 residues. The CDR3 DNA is TGTGCCTGGGATAGCGGGAGGGTAGCAGATACGCAGTATTTT. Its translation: CAWDSGRVADTQYF.

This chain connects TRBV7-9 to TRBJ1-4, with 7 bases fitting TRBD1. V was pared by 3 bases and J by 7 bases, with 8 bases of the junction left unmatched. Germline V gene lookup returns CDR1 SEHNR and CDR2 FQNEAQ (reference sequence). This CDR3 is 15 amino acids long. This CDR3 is CASSLFGQGGEKLFF. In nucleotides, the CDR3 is TGTGCCAGCAGCTTGTTTGGTCAGGGGGGTGAAAAACTGTTTTTT.

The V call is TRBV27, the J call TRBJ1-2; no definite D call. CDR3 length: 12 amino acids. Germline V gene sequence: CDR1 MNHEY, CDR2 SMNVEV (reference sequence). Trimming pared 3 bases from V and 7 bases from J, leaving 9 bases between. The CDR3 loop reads CASSFAGGGYTF. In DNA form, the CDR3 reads TGTGCCAGCAGTTTTGCAGGAGGTGGCTACACCTTC.

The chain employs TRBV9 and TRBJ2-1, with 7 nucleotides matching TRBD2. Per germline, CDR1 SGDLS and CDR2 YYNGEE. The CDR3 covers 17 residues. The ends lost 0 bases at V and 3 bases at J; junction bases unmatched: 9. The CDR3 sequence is CASSVVERSSGYNEQFF. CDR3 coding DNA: TGTGCCAGCAGCGTAGTTGAGCGATCTAGCGGCTACAATGAGCAGTTCTTC.

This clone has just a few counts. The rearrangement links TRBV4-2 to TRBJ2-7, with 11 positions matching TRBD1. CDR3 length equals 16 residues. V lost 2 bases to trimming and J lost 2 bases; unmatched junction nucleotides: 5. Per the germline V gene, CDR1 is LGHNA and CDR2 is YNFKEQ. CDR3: CASSQSQGQGAYEQYF. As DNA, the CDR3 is TGTGCCAGCAGCCAATCCCAGGGACAGGGGGCCTACGAGCAGTACTTC.

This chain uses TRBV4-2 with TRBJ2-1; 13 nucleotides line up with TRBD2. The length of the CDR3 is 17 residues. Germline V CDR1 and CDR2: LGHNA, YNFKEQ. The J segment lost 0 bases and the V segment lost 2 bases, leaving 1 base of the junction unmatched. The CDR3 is CASSQRTSGGSYNEQFF. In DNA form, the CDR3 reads TGTGCCAGCAGCCAAAGGACTAGCGGGGGCTCCTACAATGAGCAGTTCTTC.

For the CDR3, the DNA is TGTGCCTGGACCGGGACAGGGGGTGCGGACACTGAAGCTTTCTTT. This translates into CAWTGTGGADTEAFF. This chain joins TRBV30 and TRBJ1-1, with 11 positions matching TRBD1. Germline V gene sequence: CDR1 GTSNPN, CDR2 SVGIG (reference sequence). The V and J ends lost 4 bases and 3 bases, in that order; junction bases with no gene match: 7. There are 15 residues in the CDR3.

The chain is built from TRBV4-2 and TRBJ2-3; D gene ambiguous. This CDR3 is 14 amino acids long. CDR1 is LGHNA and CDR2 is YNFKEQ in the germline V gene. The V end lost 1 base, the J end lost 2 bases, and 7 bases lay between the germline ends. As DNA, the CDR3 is TGTGCCAGCAGCCAAGGGCAAGACACAGATACGCAGTATTTT. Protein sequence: CASSQGQDTDTQYF.

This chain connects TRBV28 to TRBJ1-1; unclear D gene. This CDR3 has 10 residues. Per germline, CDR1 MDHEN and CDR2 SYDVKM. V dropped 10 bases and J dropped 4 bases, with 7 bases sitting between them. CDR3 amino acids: CATRSTEAFF. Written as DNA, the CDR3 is TGTGCCACGAGGAGCACTGAAGCTTTCTTT.

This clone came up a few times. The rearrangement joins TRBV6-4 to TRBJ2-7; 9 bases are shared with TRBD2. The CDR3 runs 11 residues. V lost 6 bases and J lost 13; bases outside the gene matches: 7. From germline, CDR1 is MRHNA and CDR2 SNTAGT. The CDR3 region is CASSKVTSGYF. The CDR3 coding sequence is TGTGCCAGCAGCAAGGTGACTAGCGGTTACTTC.